This TCR beta chain is from a study of T-cell reconstitution after alpha-beta-depleted transplantation in children. The study, taken as a whole, reports: T-cell numbers and diversity one year post-transplant derived largely from freshly generated T cells. There were reportedly several hundred expanded graft clones from which alpha-beta T cells came about two months after transplant. Elevated TCRbeta diversity at day 60 was traced, in some patients, to surviving recipient T cells and thymic progenitors.

This clonotype was counted at least ten times. The target antigen is unknown. Unique molecular identifiers were used in preparing the TCRbeta library. TCRdb fed the PCR reads into MiXCR, producing one record per CDR3 protein. Of about 170,000 distinct CDR3 sequences in the sample, around 10% were seen once. The source was PBMCs, collected before TCRalphabeta/CD19-depleted stem cell transplant. The sequence was collected from a boy between 2 and 15 years old with acute myeloid leukemia, due to receive a stem cell transplant.

CDR3 protein: CASSLRGASTDTQYF. CDR3 coding DNA: TGTGCCAGCAGCTTAAGGGGGGCTAGCACAGATACGCAGTATTTT. V usage is TRBV7-7 and J usage is TRBJ2-3, with D perhaps given as TRBD1 or TRBD2 (6 bases each). V lost 2 bases and J 0 bases, leaving 9 bases between the germline ends. This CDR3 has 15 amino acids. From germline, CDR1 is SSHAT and CDR2 FNYEAQ (reference sequence).